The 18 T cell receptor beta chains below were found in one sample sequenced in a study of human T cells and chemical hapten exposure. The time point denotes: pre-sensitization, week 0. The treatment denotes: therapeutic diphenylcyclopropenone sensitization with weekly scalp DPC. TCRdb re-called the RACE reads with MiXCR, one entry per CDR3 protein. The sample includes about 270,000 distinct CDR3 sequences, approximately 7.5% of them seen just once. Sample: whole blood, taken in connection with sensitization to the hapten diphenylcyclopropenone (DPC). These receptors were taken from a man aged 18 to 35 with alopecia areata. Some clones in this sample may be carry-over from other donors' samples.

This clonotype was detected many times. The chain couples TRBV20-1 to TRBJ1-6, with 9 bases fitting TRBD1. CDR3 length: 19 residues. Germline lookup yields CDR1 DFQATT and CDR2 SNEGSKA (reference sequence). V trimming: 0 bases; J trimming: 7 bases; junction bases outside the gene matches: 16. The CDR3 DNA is TGCAGTGCTAGAGATGCGGGACAGGGTACCTCGAGTTCGAATTCACCCCTCCACTTT. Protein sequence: CSARDAGQGTSSSNSPLHF.

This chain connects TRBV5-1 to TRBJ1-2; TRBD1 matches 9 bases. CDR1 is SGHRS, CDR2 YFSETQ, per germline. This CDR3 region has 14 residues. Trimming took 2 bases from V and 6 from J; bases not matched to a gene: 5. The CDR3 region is CASSLQGASDGYTF. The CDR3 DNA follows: TGCGCCAGCAGCTTACAGGGGGCTAGCGATGGCTACACCTTC.

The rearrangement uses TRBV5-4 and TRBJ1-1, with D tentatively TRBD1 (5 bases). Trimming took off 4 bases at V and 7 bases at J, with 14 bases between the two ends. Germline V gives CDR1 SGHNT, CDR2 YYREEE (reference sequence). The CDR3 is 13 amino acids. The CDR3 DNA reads TGTGCCAGCAGCCCGCCCGGGGACGGTGAAGCTTTCTTT. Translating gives CASSPPGDGEAFF.

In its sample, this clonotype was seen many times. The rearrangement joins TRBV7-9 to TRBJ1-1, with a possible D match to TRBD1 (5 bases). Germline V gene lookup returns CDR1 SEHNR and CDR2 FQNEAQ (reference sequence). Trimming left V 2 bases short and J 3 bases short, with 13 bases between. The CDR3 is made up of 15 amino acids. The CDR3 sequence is CASSLLQGGDTEAFF. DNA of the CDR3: TGTGCCAGCAGCTTACTCCAGGGAGGGGACACTGAAGCTTTCTTT.

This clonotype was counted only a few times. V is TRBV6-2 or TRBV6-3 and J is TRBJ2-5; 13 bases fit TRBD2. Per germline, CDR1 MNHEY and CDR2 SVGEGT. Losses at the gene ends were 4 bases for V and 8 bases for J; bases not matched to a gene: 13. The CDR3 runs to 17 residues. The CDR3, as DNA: TGTGCCAGCAGTTCCGGGACTAGCGGGGAGACCAAGAGAACCCAGTACTTC. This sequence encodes CASSSGTSGETKRTQYF.

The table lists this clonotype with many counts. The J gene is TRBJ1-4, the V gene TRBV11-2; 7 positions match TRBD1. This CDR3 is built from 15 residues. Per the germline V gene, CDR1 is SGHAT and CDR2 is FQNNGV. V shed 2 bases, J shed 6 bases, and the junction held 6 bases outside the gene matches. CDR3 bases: TGTGCCAGCAGCTTAAAGAGACAGGGAGATGAAAAACTGTTTTTT. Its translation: CASSLKRQGDEKLFF.

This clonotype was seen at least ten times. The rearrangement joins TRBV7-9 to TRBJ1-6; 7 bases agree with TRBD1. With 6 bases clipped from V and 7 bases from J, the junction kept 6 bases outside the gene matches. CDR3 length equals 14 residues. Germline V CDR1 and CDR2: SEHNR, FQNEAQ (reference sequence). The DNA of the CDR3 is TGTGCCAGCAGTACCGGGACAGTCAATTCACCCCTCCACTTT. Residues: CASSTGTVNSPLHF. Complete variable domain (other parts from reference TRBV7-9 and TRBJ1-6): DTGVSQNPRHKITKRGQNVTFRCDPISEHNRLYWYRQTLGQGPEFLTYFQNEAQLEKSRLLSDRFSAERPKGSFSTLEIQRTEQGDSAMYLCASSTGTVNSPLHFGNGTRLTVT.

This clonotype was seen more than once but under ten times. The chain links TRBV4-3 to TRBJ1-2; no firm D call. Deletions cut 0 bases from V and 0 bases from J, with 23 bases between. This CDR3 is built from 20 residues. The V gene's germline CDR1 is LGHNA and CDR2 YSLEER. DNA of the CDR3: TGCGCCAGCAGCCAAGAGACAATTCATCAAGTCAGGACCTCTAACTATGGCTACACCTTC. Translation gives CASSQETIHQVRTSNYGYTF.

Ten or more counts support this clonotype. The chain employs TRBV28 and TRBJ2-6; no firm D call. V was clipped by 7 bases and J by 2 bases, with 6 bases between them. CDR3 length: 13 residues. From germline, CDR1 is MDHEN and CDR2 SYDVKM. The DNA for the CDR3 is TGTGCCAGCAACGGTCCTGGGGCCAACGTCCTGACTTTC. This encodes CASNGPGANVLTF.

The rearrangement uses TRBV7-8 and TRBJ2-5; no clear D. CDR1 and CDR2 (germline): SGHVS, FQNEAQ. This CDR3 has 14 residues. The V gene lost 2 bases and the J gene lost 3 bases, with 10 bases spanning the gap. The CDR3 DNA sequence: TGTGCCAGCAGCTTAATCACAGCTAAAGAGACCCAGTACTTC. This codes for CASSLITAKETQYF. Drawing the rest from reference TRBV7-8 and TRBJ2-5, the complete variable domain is GAGVSQSPRYKVAKRGQDVALRCDPISGHVSLFWYQQALGQGPEFLTYFQNEAQLDKSGLPSDRFFAERPEGSVSTLKIQRTQQEDSAVYLCASSLITAKETQYFGPGTRLLVL.

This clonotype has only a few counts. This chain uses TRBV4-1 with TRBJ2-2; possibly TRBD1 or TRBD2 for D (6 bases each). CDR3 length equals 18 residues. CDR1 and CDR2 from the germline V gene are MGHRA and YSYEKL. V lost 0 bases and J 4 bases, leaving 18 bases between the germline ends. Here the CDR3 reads CASSQDQGWTGATGELFF. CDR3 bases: TGCGCCAGCAGCCAAGATCAGGGGTGGACGGGAGCCACCGGGGAGCTGTTTTTT.

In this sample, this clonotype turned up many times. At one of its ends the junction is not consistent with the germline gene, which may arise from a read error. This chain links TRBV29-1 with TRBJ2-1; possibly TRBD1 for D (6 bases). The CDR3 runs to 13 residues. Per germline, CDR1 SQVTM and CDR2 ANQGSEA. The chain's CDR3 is CSAETGIRDEQFF. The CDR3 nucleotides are TGCAGCGCTGAAACAGGGATCAGGGATGAGCAGTTCTTC.

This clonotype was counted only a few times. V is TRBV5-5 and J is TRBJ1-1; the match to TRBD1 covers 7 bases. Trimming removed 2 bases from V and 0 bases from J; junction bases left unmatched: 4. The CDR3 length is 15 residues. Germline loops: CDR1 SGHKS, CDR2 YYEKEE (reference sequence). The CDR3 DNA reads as TGTGCCAGCAGCTTCAGACAGGGCCTGAACACTGAAGCTTTCTTT. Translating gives CASSFRQGLNTEAFF. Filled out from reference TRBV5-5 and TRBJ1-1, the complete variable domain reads DAGVTQSPTHLIKTRGQQVTLRCSPISGHKSVSWYQQVLGQGPQFIFQYYEKEERGRGNFPDRFSARQFPNYSSELNVNALLLGDSALYLCASSFRQGLNTEAFFGQGTRLTVV.

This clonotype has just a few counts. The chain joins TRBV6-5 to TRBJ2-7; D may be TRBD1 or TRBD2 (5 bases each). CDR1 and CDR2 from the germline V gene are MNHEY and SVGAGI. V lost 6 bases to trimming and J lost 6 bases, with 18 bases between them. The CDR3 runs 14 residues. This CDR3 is CASSQPGPRGEQYV. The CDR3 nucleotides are TGTGCCAGCAGCCAACCGGGACCTAGGGGCGAGCAGTACGTC.

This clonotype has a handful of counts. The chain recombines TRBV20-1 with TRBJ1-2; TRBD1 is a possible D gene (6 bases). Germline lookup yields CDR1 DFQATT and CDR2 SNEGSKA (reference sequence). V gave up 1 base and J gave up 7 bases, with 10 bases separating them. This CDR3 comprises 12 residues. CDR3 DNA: TGCAGTGCTAGAGCAGGGGAGTTTGGCTACACCTTC. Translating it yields CSARAGEFGYTF.

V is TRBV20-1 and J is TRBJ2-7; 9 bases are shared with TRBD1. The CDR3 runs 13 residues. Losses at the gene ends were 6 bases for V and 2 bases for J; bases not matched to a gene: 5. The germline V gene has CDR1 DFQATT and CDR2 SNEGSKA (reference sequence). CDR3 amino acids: CSASTGGTYEQYV. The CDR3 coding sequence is TGCAGTGCCTCGACAGGGGGTACCTACGAGCAGTACGTC.

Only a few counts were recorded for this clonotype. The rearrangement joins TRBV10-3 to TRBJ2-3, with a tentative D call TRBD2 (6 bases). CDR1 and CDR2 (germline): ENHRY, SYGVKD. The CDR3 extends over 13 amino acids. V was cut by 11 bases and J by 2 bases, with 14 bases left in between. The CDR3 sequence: CAACGTSTDTQYF. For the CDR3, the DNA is TGTGCCGCTTGTGGGACTTCCACAGATACGCAGTATTTT.

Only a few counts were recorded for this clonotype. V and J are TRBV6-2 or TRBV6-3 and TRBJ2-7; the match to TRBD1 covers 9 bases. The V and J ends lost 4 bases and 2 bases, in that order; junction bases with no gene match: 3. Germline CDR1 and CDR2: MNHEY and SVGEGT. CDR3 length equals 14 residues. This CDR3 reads CASSSRDRAYEQYV. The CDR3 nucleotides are TGTGCCAGCAGTTCCCGGGACAGGGCCTACGAGCAGTACGTC.